One and the same sample provided the 26 T cell receptor beta chains below, sequenced in a study of shared clonotypes between healthy human individuals. The method was immunoSEQ multiplex PCR; TCRdb's version includes in-frame clones alone and lacks a portion of them. The sample includes approximately 340,000 clones, roughly 80% of them seen just once. The sequenced sample was memory CD4+ T cells sorted from blood. Sample subset: CD45RA-negative fraction. Source of these receptors: a man in his thirties or forties in good health.

V gene TRBV7-6 combines with J gene TRBJ2-5, with a possible D match to TRBD2 (5 bases). Per germline, CDR1 SGHVS and CDR2 FNYEAQ. Trimming cost V 1 base and J 5 bases, with 14 bases left between them. The CDR3 sequence is 15 residues long. The CDR3 is CASSLVIASSETQYF. As DNA, the CDR3 is TGTGCCAGCAGCTTAGTTATTGCTAGCTCGGAGACCCAGTACTTC. Full variable domain (remainder filled in from reference TRBV7-6 and TRBJ2-5): GAGVSQSPRYKVTKRGQDVALRCDPISGHVSLYWYRQALGQGPEFLTYFNYEAQQDKSGLPNDRFSAERPEGSISTLTIQRTEQRDSAMYRCASSLVIASSETQYFGPGTRLLVL.

In regard to this clone: The junction shows a germline mismatch at one end, possibly a read error. The chain recombines TRBV18 with TRBJ1-5; 8 bases are a match to TRBD1. CDR3 length: 14 residues. Germline CDR1 and CDR2: KGHSH and LQKENI. Here the CDR3 DNA reads TGTGCCAGCTCGGAGGGACAGGACAATCAGGCCCAGCATTTT. It translates to CASSEGQDNQAQHF.

This CDR3 is CASSRRTVNYGYTF. For the CDR3, the DNA is TGTGCCAGCAGCAGACGGACAGTTAACTATGGCTACACCTTC. The V call is TRBV16, the J call TRBJ1-2, with a possible D match to TRBD1 (6 bases). Germline lookup yields CDR1 KGHSY and CDR2 FQNENV. The CDR3 has 14 residues. The V gene lost 5 bases and the J gene lost 1 base, with 11 bases spanning the gap.

This sequence joins TRBV18 and TRBJ2-7; D possibly corresponds to TRBD1 (5 bases). Germline loops: CDR1 KGHSH, CDR2 LQKENI. The V end was cut by 2 bases, the J end by 5 bases, with 16 bases between. The CDR3 length is 15 residues. For the CDR3, the DNA is TGTGCCAGCTCACCAGGTTCCCAGCAGGGAAACGAGCAGTACTTC. Its translation: CASSPGSQQGNEQYF.

The chain uses TRBV7-3 and TRBJ2-1, with TRBD2 identical over 11 bases. CDR3 length equals 15 residues. The V segment lost 4 bases and the J segment 5 bases; nucleotides outside the gene matches: 4. Germline V lookup: CDR1 SGHTA, CDR2 FQGTGA. The CDR3 protein is CASSSLAGEDNEQFF. The DNA of the CDR3 is TGTGCCAGCAGCTCACTAGCGGGGGAAGACAATGAGCAGTTCTTC.

The rearrangement links TRBV4-3 to TRBJ2-2; D is perhaps TRBD1 (8 bases). The germline gives CDR1 LGHNA, CDR2 YSLEER. V was pared by 7 bases and J by 3 bases, with 21 bases between. The CDR3 runs to 17 residues. CDR3 protein: CASKKTGGRADTGELFF. The CDR3 region has the DNA TGCGCCAGCAAAAAAACAGGGGGGAGGGCCGACACCGGGGAGCTGTTTTTT.

The genes are TRBV7-6 and TRBJ2-1; 8 bases map to TRBD2. After removal of 5 bases from V and 2 bases from J, the junction contained 11 bases not matched to a gene. Germline CDR1 SGHVS, CDR2 FNYEAQ. This CDR3 comprises 17 residues. This CDR3 reads CASSPNRGGPPYNEQFF. CDR3 nucleotide sequence: TGTGCCAGCAGCCCAAACCGGGGGGGCCCCCCCTACAATGAGCAGTTCTTC.

The chain has TRBV4-2 and TRBJ2-3; 10 bases match TRBD2. V was pared by 1 base and J by 3 bases, with 1 base of the junction left unmatched. Germline V gene data show CDR1 as LGHNA and CDR2 as YNFKEQ. This CDR3 is built from 15 residues. CDR3 loop: CASSQASGSTDTQYF. CDR3 nucleotide sequence: TGTGCCAGCAGCCAAGCTAGCGGGAGTACAGATACGCAGTATTTT.

Notes on this clone: Sequence at one end of the junction differs from germline and may be a read error. CDR3 residues: CASGLGLASYEQYF. The CDR3 bases are TGCGCCAGCGGCTTAGGCCTAGCGTCCTACGAGCAGTACTTC. This chain uses TRBV5-1 with TRBJ2-7, with D possibly TRBD2 on 6 matching bases. Germline loops: CDR1 SGHRS, CDR2 YFSETQ. The CDR3 is 14 residues long.

CDR3 in amino acids: CASSKISLAGAYEQYF. The DNA for the CDR3 is TGTGCCAGCAGTAAAATCTCCCTAGCGGGAGCCTACGAGCAGTACTTC. This chain links TRBV28 with TRBJ2-7; 10 nucleotides line up with TRBD2. Germline V gene data show CDR1 as MDHEN and CDR2 as SYDVKM. CDR3 length: 16 residues. V was clipped by 5 bases and J by 2 bases; unmatched bases: 9.

Comments on this clone: The junction and the germline gene differ at one end; a read error may be behind it. V gene TRBV7-9 combines with J gene TRBJ1-2, with D tentatively TRBD1 (5 bases). CDR1 is SEHNR and CDR2 is FQNEAQ in the germline V gene (reference sequence). The length of the CDR3 is 14 residues. CDR3 coding DNA: TGTGCCAGCAGCCTAGCCAGGGTGGGCTATGGCTACACCTTC. Its translation: CASSLARVGYGYTF. The full variable domain, in which reference TRBV7-9 and TRBJ1-2 provide the parts outside the CDR3, is DTGVSQNPRHKITKRGQNVTFRCDPISEHNRLYWYRQTLGQGPEFLTYFQNEAQLEKSRLLSDRFSAERPKGSFSTLEIQRTEQGDSAMYLCASSLARVGYGYTFGSGTRLTVV.

The chain links TRBV5-4 to TRBJ2-3, with D possibly being TRBD2 (5 bases). This CDR3 spans 16 amino acids. Germline loops: CDR1 SGHNT, CDR2 YYREEE (reference sequence). V lost 2 bases and J lost 1, with 14 bases in between. The CDR3 region has the DNA TGTGCCAGCAGCTTTCGTACGGGGAAACGCACAGATACGCAGTATTTT. As protein: CASSFRTGKRTDTQYF.

CDR3 sequence (DNA): TGTGCCAGCAGGAGGCCGGGAGTTACGATTGTTGAGCAGTTCTTC. Its protein product is CASRRPGVTIVEQFF. The chain is built from TRBV11-2 and TRBJ2-1; a weak D match, TRBD2 (6 bases). This CDR3 region has 15 residues. CDR1 SGHAT and CDR2 FQNNGV come from the germline V gene. V was clipped by 6 bases and J by 9 bases, with 21 bases between them.

This chain joins TRBV5-6 and TRBJ1-3; D gene uncertain. CDR1 is SGHDT, CDR2 YYEEEE, per germline. The CDR3 is 17 residues long. The V end was cut by 4 bases, the J end by 0 bases, with 17 bases between. The CDR3 is CASSRLGVPSSGNTIYF. In nucleotides, the CDR3 is TGTGCCAGCAGCAGGCTCGGTGTCCCCAGCTCTGGAAACACCATATATTTT.

This clone was found many times. J is TRBJ2-1 and V is TRBV7-9; D is uncertain. The CDR3 covers 11 residues. V gave up 5 bases and J gave up 10 bases, with 9 bases separating them. From germline, CDR1 is SEHNR and CDR2 FQNEAQ (reference sequence). Here the CDR3 reads CASSTMLEQFF. The CDR3 DNA follows: TGTGCCAGCAGCACCATGTTGGAGCAGTTCTTC.

The chain recombines TRBV6-5 with TRBJ2-1; 8 nucleotides align to TRBD1. Germline V gene sequence: CDR1 MNHEY, CDR2 SVGAGI. CDR3 length equals 11 residues. J was trimmed by 9 bases and V by 8 bases; bases with no gene match: 3. The CDR3 spells CASGQGGEQFF. The CDR3 nucleotides are TGTGCCAGCGGACAGGGAGGTGAGCAGTTCTTC.

On this clone: This may come from a read error, since a much larger clone is one base off. The V and J genes are TRBV2 and TRBJ1-5; TRBD1 might be the D (6 bases). The V and J ends lost 7 bases and 2 bases respectively, with 9 bases between them. CDR1 and CDR2 from the germline V gene are SNHLY and FYNNEI. This CDR3 has 13 residues. The CDR3 bases are TGTGCCAGCAAGGGGGACGGCAATCAGCCCCAGCATTTT. This gives the protein CASKGDGNQPQHF.

The rearrangement links TRBV7-8 to TRBJ2-3; the D is unclear. The CDR3 covers 13 residues. Germline CDR1 and CDR2: SGHVS and FQNEAQ. V lost 6 bases and J 8 bases, leaving 15 bases between the germline ends. This CDR3 reads CASSPTFTGTQYF. Written as DNA, the CDR3 is TGTGCCAGCAGTCCCACATTCACTGGTACGCAGTATTTT.

The chain employs TRBV5-1 and TRBJ2-1; tentatively, D is TRBD1 or TRBD2 (7 bases each). The V and J ends lost 6 bases and 4 bases respectively, with 17 bases between them. CDR1 is SGHRS, CDR2 YFSETQ, per germline. The CDR3 totals 15 residues. For the CDR3, the DNA is TGCGCCAGCACCCCAGCGGGACAGTCTTACAATGAGCAGTTCTTC. Its translation: CASTPAGQSYNEQFF.

This clone was seen just once. This chain uses TRBV2 with TRBJ2-7, with 7 bases matching TRBD2. The junction had 9 bases not matched to a gene; V was cut back by 6 bases and J by 4 bases. Germline assignment: CDR1 SNHLY and CDR2 FYNNEI. This CDR3 comprises 14 residues. The CDR3 sequence is CASRVGLLGYEQYF. CDR3 nucleotide sequence: TGTGCCAGCAGGGTGGGACTACTTGGTTACGAGCAGTACTTC. The full variable domain, its missing parts supplied by reference TRBV2 and TRBJ2-7, is EPEVTQTPSHQVTQMGQEVILRCVPISNHLYFYWYRQILGQKVEFLVSFYNNEISEKSEIFDDQFSVERPDGSNFTLKIRSTKLEDSAMYFCASRVGLLGYEQYFGPGTRLTVT.

The genes are TRBV9 and TRBJ2-1; perhaps TRBD2 as D (8 bases). The ends were cut back, 4 bases at V and 7 bases at J, with 21 bases in the middle. Germline-derived CDR1 and CDR2 are SGDLS and YYNGEE. This CDR3 contains 16 residues. The CDR3 protein is CASSPREGAVGNEQFF. In nucleotides, the CDR3 is TGTGCCAGCAGCCCCCGGGAGGGGGCGGTGGGAAATGAGCAGTTCTTC. The full variable domain, completed using reference TRBV9 and TRBJ2-1, is DSGVTQTPKHLITATGQRVTLRCSPRSGDLSVYWYQQSLDQGLQFLIQYYNGEERAKGNILERFSAQQFPDLHSELNLSSLELGDSALYFCASSPREGAVGNEQFFGPGTRLTVL.

In the case of this clone: The sample has other DNA sequences that encode this CDR3 too. This chain connects TRBV29-1 to TRBJ2-3, with 10 bases matching TRBD2. This CDR3 is 14 amino acids long. The J segment lost 0 bases and the V segment lost 7 bases, leaving 4 bases of the junction unmatched. Germline CDR1 is SQVTM and CDR2 is ANQGSEA. For the CDR3, the DNA is TGCAGCGCGAGGACTAGCGGTAGCACAGATACGCAGTATTTT. This encodes CSARTSGSTDTQYF.

V usage is TRBV28 and J usage is TRBJ2-1; TRBD2 aligns across 11 bases. CDR1 and CDR2 (germline): MDHEN, SYDVKM. V shed 2 bases, J shed 8 bases, and the junction held 8 bases outside the gene matches. The CDR3 contains 16 residues. CDR3 nucleotides: TGTGCCAGCAGTTTAGGGCTACTAGCGGGAGCGGATGAGCAGTTCTTC. This codes for CASSLGLLAGADEQFF.

J is TRBJ2-3 and V is TRBV6-6, with D hard to call. The V gene's germline CDR1 is MNHNY and CDR2 SVGAGI (reference sequence). This CDR3 spans 11 amino acids. V dropped 6 bases and J dropped 6 bases, with 7 bases sitting between them. The CDR3, as DNA: TGTGCCAGCAGCCACGGGGATACGCAGTATTTT. Its protein is CASSHGDTQYF.

V usage is TRBV12-5 and J usage is TRBJ1-2; D is perhaps TRBD1 (5 bases). CDR3 length: 15 residues. Germline V CDR1 and CDR2: LGHNT, FRNRAP. Trimming cost V 0 bases and J 4 bases, with 12 bases left between them. CDR3 DNA: TGTGCTAGTGGTTTGGTTTCCGGCGGGGCCTATGGCTACACCTTC. This translates into CASGLVSGGAYGYTF.

This clone was seen ten or more times. The J gene is TRBJ1-5, the V gene TRBV5-4; TRBD1 aligns across 7 bases. This CDR3 is built from 14 residues. The germline V gene encodes CDR1 SGHNT and CDR2 YYREEE (reference sequence). V lost 1 base to trimming and J lost 6 bases; unmatched junction nucleotides: 4. The CDR3 protein is CASSLQGGGQPQHF. The DNA of the CDR3 is TGTGCCAGCAGCTTGCAAGGGGGCGGTCAGCCCCAGCATTTT.